This T cell receptor beta chain was retrieved from a study of T cells in Graves' hyperthyroidism and ophthalmopathy. This clonotype was seen many times. Its matching antigen is unknown. Notes on the study in general: Among clonotypes expanded in thyroid above 0.001, most were also found in blood.

RNA transcripts yielded amplified TCR beta CDR3 regions. TCR CDR3 regions were first amplified by RT-PCR with HTBI primers. TCRdb used MiXCR to reprocess the multiplex PCR reads, holding one entry per CDR3 protein. The sample holds about 840,000 distinct CDR3 sequences, approximately 40% seen once. The CDR3 has 14 residues. Germline V CDR1 and CDR2: DFQATT, SNEGSKA (reference sequence). Trimming stripped 6 bases from V and 2 bases from J, with 17 bases between. V usage is TRBV20-1 and J usage is TRBJ2-7, with D unresolved. The sequence derives from a man between 18 and 29 years old with Graves' hyperthyroidism. The sequenced material came from blood. The CDR3 region is CSAHAGERAYEQYF. In DNA, the CDR3 is TGCAGTGCCCATGCTGGGGAACGAGCCTACGAGCAGTACTTC.